The clone carrying this T cell receptor beta chain has a single count. The CDR3 totals 14 residues. This entry belongs to a study of blood T cell repertoires in COVID-19. On the study more broadly: Samples taken during acute and convalescent COVID-19 were collected in the United States, Italy and Spain. T cells, B-cell-depleted T cells, or PBMCs supplied cDNA or gDNA.

The data were produced by immunoSEQ multiplex PCR, yet TCRdb's version contains in-frame clones alone and is incomplete. The repertoire holds about 120,000 clones, with less than 90% as singletons. The chain has TRBV21-1 and TRBJ2-7; the listed D gene, TRBD2, was not tested against the DNA. TRBV21-1 is flagged as a pseudogene. The receptor was isolated from a man in his 70s who had recovered from COVID-19. The sequenced material came from peripheral blood. The CDR3 bases are TGTGCCAGCAGCGCCCGGGACTGCACCTACGAGCAGTACTTC. Translating gives CASSARDCTYEQYF.